This T cell receptor (beta chain) emerged from a study of blood T cell repertoires in COVID-19. Authors' data handling: It was from reference gene primer amplification that nucleated cell counts were estimated. Data came from immunoSEQ multiplex PCR; TCRdb stores just in-frame clones and leaves some out. The V and J calls and clone size come from that table; D and trimming were worked out from the DNA. Of about 150,000 clones in the sample, more than 70% were seen once. This CDR3 has 14 amino acids. Between the trimmed V and J ends, which lost 1 base and 6 bases, there was a span of 12 bases. Germline CDR1 KGHSH, CDR2 LQKENI.

The rearrangement links TRBV18 to TRBJ1-2; D uncertain. The sample comprised peripheral blood. This receptor was identified in a man aged 18 to 30 with active or convalescent COVID-19. CDR3 bases: TGTGCCAGCTCACCACGGCCGGGTACGGATGGCTACACCTTC. Its protein is CASSPRPGTDGYTF.